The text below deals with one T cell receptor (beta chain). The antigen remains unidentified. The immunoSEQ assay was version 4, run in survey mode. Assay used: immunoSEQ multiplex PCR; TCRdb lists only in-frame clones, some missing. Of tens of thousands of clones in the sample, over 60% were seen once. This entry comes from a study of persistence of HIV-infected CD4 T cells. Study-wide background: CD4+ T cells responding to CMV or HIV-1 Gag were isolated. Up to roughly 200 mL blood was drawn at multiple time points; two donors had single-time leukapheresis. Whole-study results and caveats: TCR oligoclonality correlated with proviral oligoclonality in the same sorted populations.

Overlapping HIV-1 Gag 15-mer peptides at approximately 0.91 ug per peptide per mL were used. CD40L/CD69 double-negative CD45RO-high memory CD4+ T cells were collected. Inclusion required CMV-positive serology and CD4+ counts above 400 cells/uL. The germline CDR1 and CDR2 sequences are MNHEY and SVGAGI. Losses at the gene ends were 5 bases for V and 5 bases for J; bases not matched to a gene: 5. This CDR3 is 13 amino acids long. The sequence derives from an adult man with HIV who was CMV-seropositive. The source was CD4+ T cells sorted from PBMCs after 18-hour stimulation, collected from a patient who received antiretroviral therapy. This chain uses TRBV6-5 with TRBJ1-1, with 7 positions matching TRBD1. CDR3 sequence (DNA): TGTGCCAGCAGTCAGGGGGTACATACTGAAGCTTTCTTT. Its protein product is CASSQGVHTEAFF.